This entry lists 30 T cell receptor beta chains sequenced from one sample in a study of T cell changes during pregnancy in multiple sclerosis. The data were produced by immunoSEQ multiplex PCR, yet TCRdb's version contains in-frame clones alone and is incomplete. The table lists about 18,000 clones, 85% of them singletons. Material: CD8+ T cells from peripheral blood mononuclear cells, obtained after pregnancy. The receptors come from a female donor with multiple sclerosis, enrolled in a pregnancy study.

The gene calls are TRBV19 and TRBJ2-1; 12 bases match TRBD2. Trimming cost V 5 bases and J 0 bases; bases outside gene matches: 8. The CDR3 is 18 amino acids. Germline-derived CDR1 and CDR2 are LNHDA and SQIVND (reference sequence). DNA of the CDR3: TGTGCCAGTAGTCAAAGGACTAGCGGGGTGAGCTCCTACAATGAGCAGTTCTTC. Encoded protein: CASSQRTSGVSSYNEQFF. The variable domain in full, completed from reference TRBV19 and TRBJ2-1, reads DGGITQSPKYLFRKEGQNVTLSCEQNLNHDAMYWYRQDPGQGLRLIYYSQIVNDFQKGDIAEGYSVSREKKESFPLTVTSAQKNPTAFYLCASSQRTSGVSSYNEQFFGPGTRLTVL.

V gene TRBV28 combines with J gene TRBJ2-5; a weak D match, TRBD2 (5 bases). The V and J ends lost 2 bases and 1 base respectively, with 8 bases between them. The CDR3 extends over 14 amino acids. Germline values: CDR1 MDHEN, CDR2 SYDVKM. This chain's CDR3 is CASSLPGIQETQYF. The DNA of the CDR3 is TGTGCCAGCAGTTTACCCGGGATCCAAGAGACCCAGTACTTC.

CDR3 bases: TGTGCCAGCAGCTCCGGGGGTAACTATGGCTACACCTTC. It is translated as CASSSGGNYGYTF. The chain couples TRBV9 to TRBJ1-2; D perhaps matches TRBD1 (5 bases). CDR3 length equals 13 residues. V was trimmed by 4 bases and J by 1 base, leaving 8 bases between them. Germline-derived CDR1 and CDR2 are SGDLS and YYNGEE. Drawing the rest from reference TRBV9 and TRBJ1-2, the complete variable domain is DSGVTQTPKHLITATGQRVTLRCSPRSGDLSVYWYQQSLDQGLQFLIQYYNGEERAKGNILERFSAQQFPDLHSELNLSSLELGDSALYFCASSSGGNYGYTFGSGTRLTVV.

The gene calls are TRBV4-3 and TRBJ2-1, with 7 bases aligning to TRBD2. Germline CDR1 LGHNA, CDR2 YSLEER. This CDR3 has 16 amino acids. V shed 3 bases, J shed 4 bases, and the junction held 9 bases outside the gene matches. The CDR3 sequence: CASSHDFGGGYNEQFF. CDR3 DNA sequence: TGCGCCAGCAGCCACGACTTTGGGGGGGGGTACAATGAGCAGTTCTTC.

The rearrangement uses TRBV7-3 and TRBJ2-1; 10 bases align to TRBD2. CDR1 and CDR2 from the germline V gene are SGHTA and FQGTGA. The CDR3 totals 13 residues. J gave up 10 bases and V 5 bases, and 5 bases lay outside the gene matches. The CDR3, as DNA: TGTGCCAGCAGCCCTAGCGGGAGCGGCGAGCAGTTCTTC. Encoded protein: CASSPSGSGEQFF.

The V gene is TRBV27, the J gene TRBJ2-7; TRBD2 matches at 10 bases. V lost 5 bases and J lost 4; bases outside the gene matches: 8. Germline CDR1 MNHEY, CDR2 SMNVEV (reference sequence). The CDR3 runs 15 residues. CDR3 residues: CASSLTSGLLYEQYF. CDR3 bases: TGTGCCAGCAGTCTGACTAGCGGGCTTTTATACGAGCAGTACTTC.

Only one count was recorded for this clone. The rearrangement joins TRBV6-5 to TRBJ2-7; TRBD1 matches 7 bases. This CDR3 spans 15 amino acids. The V segment lost 2 bases and the J segment 2 bases; nucleotides outside the gene matches: 6. The germline CDR1 and CDR2 sequences are MNHEY and SVGAGI. CDR3 nucleotide sequence: TGTGCCAGCAGTTACGAGGGACAGAAAACCTACGAGCAGTACTTC. Amino acid sequence: CASSYEGQKTYEQYF.

The chain combines TRBV6-1 with TRBJ2-5; 10 bases align to TRBD2. The CDR3 is made up of 15 amino acids. Trimming removed 2 bases from V and 1 base from J; junction bases left unmatched: 1. Germline V gene data show CDR1 as MNHNS and CDR2 as SASEGT. The CDR3 bases are TGTGCCAGCAGTGAATCTAGCGGGGGCCAAGAGACCCAGTACTTC. It encodes CASSESSGGQETQYF.

Of note for this clone: A read error may be the cause here, since a much bigger clone is one base away. In nucleotides, the CDR3 is TGTGCCAGCAGCCAAGGGCCCTCGGCTAGCGGACAAGAGACCCAGTACTTC. Protein product: CASSQGPSASGQETQYF. The V call is TRBV4-2, the J call TRBJ2-5; 7 bases agree with TRBD2. Unmatched junction bases numbered 10, after V lost 1 base and J lost 2 bases. Looked up from germline, CDR1 is LGHNA and CDR2 is YNFKEQ. The CDR3 length is 17 residues.

The V and J genes are TRBV6-1 and TRBJ1-6, with 8 bases that match TRBD1. Germline-derived CDR1 and CDR2 are MNHNS and SASEGT. The J segment lost 7 bases and the V segment lost 0 bases, leaving 2 bases of the junction unmatched. The CDR3 is 15 residues long. Here the CDR3 DNA reads TGTGCCAGCAGTGAAGCGCCAGGGGGCAATTCACCCCTCCACTTT. This codes for CASSEAPGGNSPLHF.

The rearrangement joins TRBV10-3 to TRBJ2-7, with 7 bases lining up with TRBD1. CDR1 and CDR2 (germline): ENHRY, SYGVKD. The CDR3 consists of 15 residues. The ends lost 4 bases at V and 2 bases at J; junction bases unmatched: 8. The CDR3 DNA reads TGTGCCATCAGTGCCGCCGGGACAGTGGCCTACGAGCAGTACTTC. Translation gives CAISAAGTVAYEQYF.

The rearrangement links TRBV7-2 to TRBJ2-2, with TRBD2 identical over 11 bases. The CDR3 is 17 residues long. Germline V CDR1 and CDR2: SGHTA, FQGNSA. V lost 6 bases to trimming and J lost 5 bases; unmatched junction nucleotides: 11. The CDR3 bases are TGTGCCAGCAGGGACCTACTAGCGGGGGACCATACCGGGGAGCTGTTTTTT. Translation: CASRDLLAGDHTGELFF.

The chain has TRBV7-9 and TRBJ1-2; D possibly corresponds to TRBD1 (6 bases). Looked up from germline, CDR1 is SEHNR and CDR2 is FQNEAQ (reference sequence). CDR3 length equals 14 residues. With 1 base removed from V and 8 bases from J, the gap between germline ends came to 14 bases. CDR3 residues: CASSLGLAGDGYTF. In nucleotides, the CDR3 is TGTGCCAGCAGCTTAGGACTGGCAGGGGACGGCTACACCTTC.

J is TRBJ2-2 and V is TRBV2; D unclear. The CDR3 has 13 amino acids. Germline V gives CDR1 SNHLY, CDR2 FYNNEI. Trimming removed 7 bases at V and 1 base at J, with 7 bases between. The CDR3 bases are TGTGCCAGCAACTATCTGAACACCGGGGAGCTGTTTTTT. Encoded protein: CASNYLNTGELFF. Based on the CDR3 plus reference TRBV2 and TRBJ2-2, the full variable domain is EPEVTQTPSHQVTQMGQEVILRCVPISNHLYFYWYRQILGQKVEFLVSFYNNEISEKSEIFDDQFSVERPDGSNFTLKIRSTKLEDSAMYFCASNYLNTGELFFGEGSRLTVL.

V is TRBV9 and J is TRBJ2-3; 10 bases align to TRBD1. The CDR3 contains 16 residues. Germline CDR1 reads SGDLS; CDR2 reads YYNGEE. J was trimmed by 5 bases and V by 1 base; bases with no gene match: 7. The CDR3 nucleotides are TGTGCCAGCAGCGTACTCGGACAGGGGGATCAAGATACGCAGTATTTT. Protein: CASSVLGQGDQDTQYF.

The rearrangement links TRBV10-3 to TRBJ2-1; 10 positions match TRBD2. J lost 7 bases, V lost 0 bases, and 9 bases had no gene match. The CDR3 totals 17 residues. Germline-derived CDR1 and CDR2 are ENHRY and SYGVKD. In DNA form, the CDR3 reads TGTGCCATCAGTGAGTCGCCGGACAGCGGGAGGGCAAATGAGCAGTTCTTC. This sequence encodes CAISESPDSGRANEQFF.

The chain uses TRBV7-2 and TRBJ2-5, with TRBD1 matching over 10 bases. Germline-derived CDR1 and CDR2 are SGHTA and FQGNSA. The V segment lost 2 bases and the J segment 3 bases; nucleotides outside the gene matches: 3. CDR3 length equals 15 residues. For the CDR3, the DNA is TGTGCCAGCAGCTTAATGACAGGGGGCGAAGAGACCCAGTACTTC. Protein: CASSLMTGGEETQYF.

The rearrangement links TRBV7-9 to TRBJ2-5, with 7 bases fitting TRBD1. There are 14 residues in the CDR3. In germline, CDR1 is SEHNR, CDR2 FQNEAQ (reference sequence). The V segment lost 4 bases and the J segment 2 bases; nucleotides outside the gene matches: 4. The CDR3 DNA is TGTGCCAGCAGCTCAGACAGGGTGCAAGAGACCCAGTACTTC. Its protein is CASSSDRVQETQYF.

The V gene is TRBV7-3, the J gene TRBJ2-7; 7 nucleotides agree with TRBD2. The CDR3 runs to 14 residues. V shed 2 bases and J 1 base; nucleotides not matched to a gene: 2. Germline-derived CDR1 and CDR2 are SGHTA and FQGTGA. In DNA form, the CDR3 reads TGTGCCAGCAGCTTAGGAGCGGGATCCTACGAGCAGTACTTC. Its protein is CASSLGAGSYEQYF.

The CDR3 reads CASSPRTGGPVEPQHF. CDR3 bases: TGTGCCAGTAGTCCGCGGACAGGGGGCCCGGTTGAGCCCCAGCATTTT. The chain employs TRBV19 and TRBJ1-5; 11 bases line up with TRBD1. Germline V gene sequence: CDR1 LNHDA, CDR2 SQIVND (reference sequence). This CDR3 has 16 amino acids. The V gene end was trimmed by 5 bases and the J gene end by 8 bases; junction bases not matched to a gene: 11.

This clone was found a few times. The chain couples TRBV4-2 to TRBJ2-2; 8 nucleotides line up with TRBD1. The CDR3 length is 15 residues. Losses at the gene ends were 1 base for V and 3 bases for J; bases not matched to a gene: 1. Germline CDR1 and CDR2: LGHNA and YNFKEQ. Written as DNA, the CDR3 is TGTGCCAGCAGCCAAGTACAGGGGGACACCGGGGAGCTGTTTTTT. This sequence encodes CASSQVQGDTGELFF.

This chain links TRBV21-1 with TRBJ1-2. TRBV21-1 is flagged as a pseudogene. The CDR3 is 16 residues long. This chain's CDR3 is CASSTIPQKETGGYTF. CDR3 nucleotides: TGTGCCAGCAGCACGATTCCCCAGAAGGAAACGGGTGGCTACACCTTC.

The chain couples TRBV7-9 to TRBJ2-1; D gene ambiguous. Germline V gene data show CDR1 as SEHNR and CDR2 as FQNEAQ (reference sequence). This CDR3 comprises 13 residues. The ends were cut back, 2 bases at V and 7 bases at J, with 9 bases in the middle. The CDR3 sequence is CASSLLDVNEQFF. CDR3 bases: TGTGCCAGCAGCTTACTAGATGTGAATGAGCAGTTCTTC. Together with reference TRBV7-9 and TRBJ2-1, the CDR3 gives the full variable domain: DTGVSQNPRHKITKRGQNVTFRCDPISEHNRLYWYRQTLGQGPEFLTYFQNEAQLEKSRLLSDRFSAERPKGSFSTLEIQRTEQGDSAMYLCASSLLDVNEQFFGPGTRLTVL.

J is TRBJ2-1 and V is TRBV7-2, with 10 bases aligning to TRBD2. This CDR3 is 15 amino acids long. Germline-derived CDR1 and CDR2 are SGHTA and FQGNSA. With V trimmed by 4 bases and J by 2 bases, 2 bases remained unmatched. In DNA, the CDR3 is TGTGCCAGCAGCTCGCTAGCGGGAGCCTACAATGAGCAGTTCTTC. This gives the protein CASSSLAGAYNEQFF.

This rearrangement joins TRBV9 to TRBJ2-7; the match to TRBD2 covers 7 bases. The V gene end was trimmed by 0 bases and the J gene end by 3 bases; junction bases not matched to a gene: 6. This CDR3 region has 15 residues. In germline, CDR1 is SGDLS, CDR2 YYNGEE. As DNA, the CDR3 is TGTGCCAGCAGCGTAGCCTCTAGCGGAAACTACGAGCAGTACTTC. Its protein product is CASSVASSGNYEQYF.

J is TRBJ2-1 and V is TRBV25-1; D is uncertain. There are 13 residues in the CDR3. Germline CDR1 is MGHDK and CDR2 is SYGVNS. V gave up 1 base and J gave up 10 bases, with 11 bases separating them. CDR3 sequence reads: CASSEWSEQEQFF. The CDR3 coding sequence is TGTGCCAGCAGTGAATGGAGTGAACAAGAGCAGTTCTTC.

The chain carries TRBV5-6 and TRBJ2-1; TRBD2 agrees at 12 bases. After removal of 0 bases from V and 8 bases from J, the junction contained 3 bases not matched to a gene. Germline loops: CDR1 SGHDT, CDR2 YYEEEE. This CDR3 has 15 residues. In nucleotides, the CDR3 is TGTGCCAGCAGCTTGGGGCTAGCGGGAGGGCATGAGCAGTTCTTC. Its translation: CASSLGLAGGHEQFF.

This clone came up a few times. The genes are TRBV7-9 and TRBJ2-7; D may be TRBD1 (5 bases). Germline loops: CDR1 SEHNR, CDR2 FQNEAQ (reference sequence). The CDR3 totals 13 residues. V was trimmed by 5 bases and J by 0 bases, leaving 8 bases between them. The CDR3 bases are TGTGCCAGCAGCCCTACAGGCTCCTACGAGCAGTACTTC. Its protein product is CASSPTGSYEQYF.

A remark on this clone: Germline is not matched at one junction end, which may reflect a read error. Within the sample, other DNA sequences also encode this same CDR3. This chain uses TRBV6-1 with TRBJ2-3; 9 bases fit TRBD1. CDR3 size: 15 residues. The germline V gene encodes CDR1 MNHNS and CDR2 SASEGT. In DNA, the CDR3 is TGCGCCAGCGGAACCGGGACAGGGACGACAGATACGCAGTATTTT. Protein: CASGTGTGTTDTQYF.

The chain links TRBV20-1 to TRBJ2-5, with D hard to call. Germline lookup yields CDR1 DFQATT and CDR2 SNEGSKA (reference sequence). CDR3 length: 11 amino acids. V dropped 6 bases and J dropped 5 bases, with 10 bases sitting between them. In DNA, the CDR3 is TGCAGTGCGCCGCAGTGGGAGACCCAGTACTTC. The encoded protein is CSAPQWETQYF.